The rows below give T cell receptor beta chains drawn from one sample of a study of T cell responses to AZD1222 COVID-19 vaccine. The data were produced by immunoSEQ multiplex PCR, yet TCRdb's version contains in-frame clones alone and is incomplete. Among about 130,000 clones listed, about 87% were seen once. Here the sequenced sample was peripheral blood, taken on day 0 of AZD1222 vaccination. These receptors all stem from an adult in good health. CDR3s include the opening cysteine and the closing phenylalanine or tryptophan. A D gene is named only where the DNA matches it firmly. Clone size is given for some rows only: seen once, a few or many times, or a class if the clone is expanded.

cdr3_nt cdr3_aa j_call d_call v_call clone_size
TGTGCCACCCGCAATAGGCAGGATAGCAATCAGCCCCAGCATTTT CATRNRQDSNQPQHF TRBJ1-5 NA TRBV19 once
TGTGCCACCCCGCACGGGCAGGCCAGCGATAATTCACCCCTCCACTTT CATPHGQASDNSPLHF TRBJ1-6 NA TRBV7-2 NA
TGTGCCAGCAGCAGATTGAGCTTACCCTCCTACGAGCAGTACTTC CASSRLSLPSYEQYF TRBJ2-7 NA TRBV5-5 NA
TGTGCCAGCAGCTTCTCGGCAGACGAGCAGTTCTTC CASSFSADEQFF TRBJ2-1 NA TRBV7-6 NA
TGTGCCAGCAGTGACAATAGCAATCAGCCCCAGCATTTT CASSDNSNQPQHF TRBJ1-5 NA TRBV2 few
TGTGCCAGCAGTAACGCGACTAGCGGGAATTGCTACGAGCAGTACTTC CASSNATSGNCYEQYF TRBJ2-7 TRBD2 TRBV2 NA
TGTGCCAGCAGCCACGGACTAGCGGGAGGCCCGTACTTC CASSHGLAGGPYF TRBJ2-7 TRBD2 TRBV7-8 NA
TGTGCCAGCAGTGAAGGCATACGGGCTCCCTACGAGCAGTACTTC CASSEGIRAPYEQYF TRBJ2-7 NA TRBV2 NA
TGTGCCAGCAGCTCTACGGGGGTTGGCAATCAGCCCCAGCATTTT CASSSTGVGNQPQHF TRBJ1-5 NA TRBV7-2 NA
TGTGCCAGTAGTATGGGCTGGGGGTCCACAGATACGCAGTATTTT CASSMGWGSTDTQYF TRBJ2-3 NA TRBV19 NA
TGTGCCAGCAGTTTAAGCCGACCCGTCGTCCAGTACTTC CASSLSRPVVQYF TRBJ2-5 NA TRBV28 NA
TGTGCCAGCGCTCAGACAGGGCTGGGAAACACCATATATTTT CASAQTGLGNTIYF TRBJ1-3 TRBD1 TRBV25-1 NA
TGTGCCAGCAGTTTATGGGGGGACACTTTCTACGAGCAGTACTTC CASSLWGDTFYEQYF TRBJ2-7 NA TRBV28 NA
TGTGCCAGCAGCTTACTGGGGGCTGGAAACACCATATATTTT CASSLLGAGNTIYF TRBJ1-3 NA TRBV11-2 NA
TGCGCCAGCAGCTCGAGGACGGGTTCTGGAAACACCATATATTTT CASSSRTGSGNTIYF TRBJ1-3 NA TRBV5-1 NA
TGTGCCAGCAGTGACCGATTTGGGCTAGCGGGTGACGAGCAGTACTTC CASSDRFGLAGDEQYF TRBJ2-7 TRBD2 TRBV6-4 NA
TGTGCCAGCAGGGACAGGACTAGCGGGGGTGGAGATACGCAGTATTTT CASRDRTSGGGDTQYF TRBJ2-3 TRBD2 TRBV7-2 few
TGTGCCAGCAGCCACCTAGCGGGAGTCTCAGATACGCAGTATTTT CASSHLAGVSDTQYF TRBJ2-3 TRBD2 TRBV7-2 NA
TGCGCCAGCAGCCAAGGGACAGCCCGAAACACCATATATTTT CASSQGTARNTIYF TRBJ1-3 NA TRBV4-3 NA
TGCAGCGTTGCCGGGATTATGTACAATGAGCAGTTCTTC CSVAGIMYNEQFF TRBJ2-1 NA TRBV29-1 NA
TGTGCCAGCGATTACAGCGGTAATGAAAAACTGTTTTTT CASDYSGNEKLFF TRBJ1-4 NA TRBV7-9 NA
TGTGCCAGTAGGGTAGGAGGATTAAATTCACCCCTCCACTTT CASRVGGLNSPLHF TRBJ1-6 NA TRBV19 NA
TGTGCCAGCAGCCAAAGAGTAAATGAAAAACTGTTTTTT CASSQRVNEKLFF TRBJ1-4 NA TRBV27 NA
TGTGCCAGCAGCCCCCTCAGGGGGAAGGACAATGAGCAGTTCTTC CASSPLRGKDNEQFF TRBJ2-1 TRBD1 TRBV7-6 NA
TGTGCCAGCAGCCCGGGTGGGGGGGCGGATGGCTACACCTTC CASSPGGGADGYTF TRBJ1-2 NA TRBV7-3 once
TGCGCCAGCAGTTCCGGGACTAGCGTTTACAATGAGCAGTTCTTC CASSSGTSVYNEQFF TRBJ2-1 TRBD2 TRBV5-1 NA
TGTGCCAGCAGACTCGACAGTAACTATGGCTACACCTTC CASRLDSNYGYTF TRBJ1-2 NA TRBV6-5 NA
TGTGCCAGCCACTTTCAGCGGGCCACTGAAGCTTTCTTT CASHFQRATEAFF TRBJ1-1 NA TRBV19 once
TGTGCCAGCAGCCCCCCCACGGGAGCTGCGAGAGATACGCAGTATTTT CASSPPTGAARDTQYF TRBJ2-3 NA TRBV4-2 NA
TGTGCCAGCACTGAAGGACAGAAAAATGAAGCTTTCTTT CASTEGQKNEAFF TRBJ1-1 NA TRBV28 NA
TGTGCCAGCAGCTTAGCGGGAGGGCCGAATGAGCAGTTCTTC CASSLAGGPNEQFF TRBJ2-1 TRBD2 TRBV5-6 NA
TGCGCCAGCAGCCAAGAAGGCTTAGGTTTGGTAACTGAAGCTTTCTTT CASSQEGLGLVTEAFF TRBJ1-1 NA TRBV4-1 once
TGTGCCAGCAGCCCCGCCGGGTCGACCTACGAGCAGTACTTC CASSPAGSTYEQYF TRBJ2-7 NA TRBV7-6 NA
TGTGCCAGCAGCTGTGGACTTTGTCGGGGCTACACCTTC CASSCGLCRGYTF TRBJ1-2 NA TRBV12-1 NA
TGTGCCAGCAGTTACGGGTGGGGGAGTGAGCAGTTCTTC CASSYGWGSEQFF TRBJ2-1 NA TRBV6-5 NA
TGTGCCAGCAGACCTACAGGGTCCAACTATGGCTACACCTTC CASRPTGSNYGYTF TRBJ1-2 NA TRBV6-5 NA
TGTGCCAGCAGGGACAGGGTAGGCTATGGCTACACCTTC CASRDRVGYGYTF TRBJ1-2 TRBD1 TRBV2 NA
TGTGCCAGCAGTTTCCCGGGACAGGGGACGAACACTGAAGCTTTCTTT CASSFPGQGTNTEAFF TRBJ1-1 TRBD1 TRBV28 NA
TGTGCCAGCAGTGAAATGGAACTTAGCAATCAGCCCCAGCATTTT CASSEMELSNQPQHF TRBJ1-5 NA TRBV6-1 once
TGTGCCAGCAGGAACCAGGGTACGGGGAGTCAGCCCCAGCATTTT CASRNQGTGSQPQHF TRBJ1-5 NA TRBV2 NA
TGTGCCACCAGCAGAGATGGGAGGGGCCGCCAGCCCCAGCATTTT CATSRDGRGRQPQHF TRBJ1-5 NA TRBV15 few
TGTGCCAGCAGCTCTGGACAGCCCAATCAGCCCCAGCATTTT CASSSGQPNQPQHF TRBJ1-5 NA TRBV7-6 NA
TGTGCCAGCGGAAGAGGGGTTCCTGAAAAACTGTTTTTT CASGRGVPEKLFF TRBJ1-4 NA TRBV6-5 NA
TGTGCCAGCAGCCCCCGGACAGGGGCCATGAACACTGAAGCTTTCTTT CASSPRTGAMNTEAFF TRBJ1-1 TRBD1 TRBV4-2 once
TGTGCCAGCTCACCGCTAGCGGGGCCCTCGCTCGCCAAAAACATTCAGTACTTC CASSPLAGPSLAKNIQYF TRBJ2-4 TRBD2 TRBV18 NA
TGCGCCAGCAGCTCAGAGGGAGGGAGGAACACTGAAGCTTTCTTT CASSSEGGRNTEAFF TRBJ1-1 NA TRBV5-1 NA
TGTGCCAGCAGTGGGACAGGGGGCCGCGGCAATCAGCCCCAGCATTTT CASSGTGGRGNQPQHF TRBJ1-5 TRBD1 TRBV2 NA
TGCAGCGTCCCTACACTTTACAATCAGCCCCAGCATTTT CSVPTLYNQPQHF TRBJ1-5 NA TRBV29-1 NA
TGTGCCAGTAGTATAGACGCCTGGGGCTCAAGAGAAAAACTGTTTTTT CASSIDAWGSREKLFF TRBJ1-4 NA TRBV19 NA
TGTGCCAGCAGACTAACTAGCGGGGTCTACAATGAGCAGTTCTTC CASRLTSGVYNEQFF TRBJ2-1 TRBD2 TRBV27 NA
TGTGCCTGGTCCCAACCTCGGGACGCTTCCTACGAGCAGTACTTC CAWSQPRDASYEQYF TRBJ2-7 NA TRBV30 NA
TGTGCCAGCAGCCTCGGACAGGGTGTCCATAATTCACCCCTCCACTTT CASSLGQGVHNSPLHF TRBJ1-6 TRBD1 TRBV3-1/TRBV3-2 NA
TGTGCCACCAGCAGGGAAACCGGGACAGAAACCTACAATGAGCAGTTCTTC CATSRETGTETYNEQFF TRBJ2-1 TRBD1 TRBV15 NA
TGTGCCAGCAGCCTGACAGGGGGCGAGAGCAATCAGCCCCAGCATTTT CASSLTGGESNQPQHF TRBJ1-5 TRBD1 TRBV5-6 few
TGTGCCAGCAGCGTCAACAGGGGTGACACCATATATTTT CASSVNRGDTIYF TRBJ1-3 TRBD1 TRBV7-2 NA
TGTGCCAGCAGTTTCGGACTAGCGGGAGGGGGGCAGTTCTTC CASSFGLAGGGQFF TRBJ2-1 TRBD2 TRBV6-2/TRBV6-3 once
TGTGCCAGTACCCAACCTAGCCTTGGTGAAGCTTTCTTT CASTQPSLGEAFF TRBJ1-1 NA TRBV19 NA
TGTGCCAGCAGCTTAGCCGGGAGGGACACTGAAGCTTTCTTT CASSLAGRDTEAFF TRBJ1-1 NA TRBV7-9 NA
TGTGCCAGCAGCACCACGACAGCCCATAGCAATCAGCCCCAGCATTTT CASSTTTAHSNQPQHF TRBJ1-5 NA TRBV7-9 NA
TGTGCCAGCAGCTTAGAAGGGGGGGCTAGCAATCAGCCCCAGCATTTT CASSLEGGASNQPQHF TRBJ1-5 NA TRBV7-9 NA